This TCR beta chain was retrieved from a study of shared clonotypes between healthy human individuals. Study summary: CD8 memory received one plate per donor, CD8 naive two, CD4 memory three and CD4 naive three.

The assay ran at deep level. Each sorted subset replicate got 200 ng genomic DNA, about 33,000 genomes. Data came from immunoSEQ multiplex PCR; TCRdb stores just in-frame clones and leaves some out. In the table there are around 88,000 clones, almost 70% of which are singletons. Study results and caveats: Depth of sequencing was expected to influence donor clonotype sharing.

Deletions cut 0 bases from V and 2 bases from J, with 17 bases between. CDR3 length: 17 residues. CDR1 and CDR2 from the germline V gene are SGDLS and YYNGEE. This clone was detected once. Its antigen is still unknown. The sequence was obtained from a man aged 25-45 years in good health. The V and J genes are TRBV9 and TRBJ1-2, with TRBD1 as a possible D gene (5 bases). Sequenced sample: memory CD8+ T cells sorted from blood. Subset noted: CD45RO+ cells pooled with CCR7-negative TemRA cells. The CDR3 here is CASSVEAHPRGNYGYTF. For the CDR3, the DNA is TGTGCCAGCAGCGTAGAAGCCCACCCGAGGGGAAACTATGGCTACACCTTC.